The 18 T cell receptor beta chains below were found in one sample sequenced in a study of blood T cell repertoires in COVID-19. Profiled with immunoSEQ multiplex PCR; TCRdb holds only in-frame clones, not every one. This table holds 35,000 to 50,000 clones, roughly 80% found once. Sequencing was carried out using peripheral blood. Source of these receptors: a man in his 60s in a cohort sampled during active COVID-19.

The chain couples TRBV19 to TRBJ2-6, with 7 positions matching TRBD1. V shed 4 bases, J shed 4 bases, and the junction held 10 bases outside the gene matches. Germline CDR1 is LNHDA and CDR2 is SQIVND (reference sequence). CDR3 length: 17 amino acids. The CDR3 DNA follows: TGTGCCAGTAGTAACAGGGGCACCGGGTTGGGGGCCAACGTCCTGACTTTC. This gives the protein CASSNRGTGLGANVLTF.

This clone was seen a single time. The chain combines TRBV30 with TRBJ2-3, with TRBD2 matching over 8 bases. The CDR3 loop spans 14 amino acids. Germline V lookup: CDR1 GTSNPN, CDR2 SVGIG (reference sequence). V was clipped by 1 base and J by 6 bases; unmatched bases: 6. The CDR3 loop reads CAWSGDSGMDTQYF. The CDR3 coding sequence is TGTGCCTGGAGTGGGGATAGCGGGATGGATACGCAGTATTTT. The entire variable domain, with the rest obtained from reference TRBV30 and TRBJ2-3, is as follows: SQTIHQWPATLVQPVGSPLSLECTVEGTSNPNLYWYRQAAGRGLQLLFYSVGIGQISSEVPQNLSASRPQDRQFILSSKKLLLSDSGFYLCAWSGDSGMDTQYFGPGTRLTVL.

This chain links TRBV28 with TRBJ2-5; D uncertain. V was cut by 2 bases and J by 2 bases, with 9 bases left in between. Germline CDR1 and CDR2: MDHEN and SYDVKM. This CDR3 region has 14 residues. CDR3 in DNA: TGTGCCAGCAGTTTAACGGTTTATCAAGAGACCCAGTACTTC. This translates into CASSLTVYQETQYF.

CDR3 loop: CSVGTRGRGQYF. Written as DNA, the CDR3 is TGCAGCGTTGGAACCCGGGGGAGGGGGCAGTACTTC. This rearrangement joins TRBV29-1 to TRBJ2-5, with D possibly TRBD2 on 7 matching bases. Per the germline V gene, CDR1 is SQVTM and CDR2 is ANQGSEA. Trimming removed 4 bases from V and 11 bases from J, with 17 bases in between. The CDR3 is 12 residues long. Together with reference TRBV29-1 and TRBJ2-5, the CDR3 gives the full variable domain: SAVISQKPSRDICQRGTSLTIQCQVDSQVTMMFWYRQQPGQSLTLIATANQGSEATYESGFVIDKFPISRPNLTFSTLTVSNMSPEDSSIYLCSVGTRGRGQYFGPGTRLLVL.

CDR3 sequence reads: CASRSTQLNTEAFF. CDR3 bases: TGTGCCAGCAGGTCAACACAACTGAACACTGAAGCTTTCTTT. The chain uses TRBV6-6 and TRBJ1-1; D gene uncertain. Per the germline V gene, CDR1 is MNHNY and CDR2 is SVGAGI (reference sequence). Trimming cost V 6 bases and J 0 bases, with 11 bases left between them. The CDR3 spans 14 residues.

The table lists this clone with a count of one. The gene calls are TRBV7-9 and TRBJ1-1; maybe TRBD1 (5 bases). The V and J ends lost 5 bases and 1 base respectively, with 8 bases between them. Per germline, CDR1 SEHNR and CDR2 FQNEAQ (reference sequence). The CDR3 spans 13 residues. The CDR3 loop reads CASSHGQNTEAFF. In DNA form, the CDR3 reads TGTGCCAGCAGCCACGGACAGAACACTGAAGCTTTCTTT. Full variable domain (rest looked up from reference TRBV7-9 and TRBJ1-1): DTGVSQNPRHKITKRGQNVTFRCDPISEHNRLYWYRQTLGQGPEFLTYFQNEAQLEKSRLLSDRFSAERPKGSFSTLEIQRTEQGDSAMYLCASSHGQNTEAFFGQGTRLTVV.

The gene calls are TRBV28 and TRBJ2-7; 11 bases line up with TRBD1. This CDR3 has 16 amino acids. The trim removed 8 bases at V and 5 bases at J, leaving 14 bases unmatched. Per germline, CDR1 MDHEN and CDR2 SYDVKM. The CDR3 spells CASPPGQGALDDEQYF. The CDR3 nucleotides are TGTGCCAGCCCTCCCGGACAGGGGGCTCTGGACGACGAGCAGTACTTC.

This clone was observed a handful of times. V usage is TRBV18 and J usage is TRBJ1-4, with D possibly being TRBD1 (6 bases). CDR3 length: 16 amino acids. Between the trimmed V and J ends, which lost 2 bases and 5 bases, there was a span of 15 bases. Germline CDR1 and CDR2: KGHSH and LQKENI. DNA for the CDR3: TGTGCCAGCTCACCATTAGGGCAGGGGCCGAATGAAAAACTGTTTTTT. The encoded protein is CASSPLGQGPNEKLFF.

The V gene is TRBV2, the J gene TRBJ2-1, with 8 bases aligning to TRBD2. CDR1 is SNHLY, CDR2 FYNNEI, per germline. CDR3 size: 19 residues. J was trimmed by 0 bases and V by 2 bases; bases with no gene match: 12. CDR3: CASSENPRSGGLSYNEQFF. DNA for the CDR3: TGTGCCAGCAGTGAAAATCCGCGCAGCGGGGGCCTCTCCTACAATGAGCAGTTCTTC.

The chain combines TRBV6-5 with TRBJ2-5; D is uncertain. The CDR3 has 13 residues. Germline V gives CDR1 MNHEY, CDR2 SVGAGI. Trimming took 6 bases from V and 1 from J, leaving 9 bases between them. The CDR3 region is CASRAGIQETQYF. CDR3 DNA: TGTGCCAGCAGGGCAGGTATCCAAGAGACCCAGTACTTC.

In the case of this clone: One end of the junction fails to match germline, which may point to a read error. CDR3 coding DNA: TGTGCCAGCAGCCAAGAATCCTATAATGAGCAGTTCTTC. It specifies CASSQESYNEQFF. The chain employs TRBV14 and TRBJ2-1; D is unclear. The CDR3 has 13 residues. Per the germline V gene, CDR1 is SGHDN and CDR2 is FVKESK.

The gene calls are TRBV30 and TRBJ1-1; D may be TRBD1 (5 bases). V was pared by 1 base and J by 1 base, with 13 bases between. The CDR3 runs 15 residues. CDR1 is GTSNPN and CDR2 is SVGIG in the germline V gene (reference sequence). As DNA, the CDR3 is TGTGCCTGGAGTGCTCCCCGACAGAGGAACACTGAAGCTTTCTTT. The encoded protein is CAWSAPRQRNTEAFF.

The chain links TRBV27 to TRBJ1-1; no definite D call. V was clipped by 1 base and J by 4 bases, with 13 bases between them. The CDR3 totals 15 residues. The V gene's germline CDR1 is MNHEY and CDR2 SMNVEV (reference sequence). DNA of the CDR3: TGTGCCAGCAGTTTATTTTTTGGGAGTGGCACTGAAGCTTTCTTT. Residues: CASSLFFGSGTEAFF.

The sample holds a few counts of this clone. The CDR3 loop is CASSTGGDSNQPQHF. CDR3 sequence (DNA): TGTGCCAGCTCTACGGGAGGCGATAGCAATCAGCCCCAGCATTTT. J is TRBJ1-5 and V is TRBV18; D remains unclear. Trimming removed 6 bases from V and 0 bases from J, with 12 bases in between. The germline V gene encodes CDR1 KGHSH and CDR2 LQKENI. This CDR3 region has 15 residues. The full variable domain, rest sourced from reference TRBV18 and TRBJ1-5, is NAGVMQNPRHLVRRRGQEARLRCSPMKGHSHVYWYRQLPEEGLKFMVYLQKENIIDESGMPKERFSAEFPKEGPSILRIQQVVRGDSAAYFCASSTGGDSNQPQHFGDGTRLSIL.

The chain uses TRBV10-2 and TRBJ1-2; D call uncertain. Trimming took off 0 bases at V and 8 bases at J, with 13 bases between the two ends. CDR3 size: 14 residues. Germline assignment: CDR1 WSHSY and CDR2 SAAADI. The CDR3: CASSESRRLSGYTF. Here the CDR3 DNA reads TGCGCCAGCAGTGAGTCCCGCAGGCTCTCGGGCTACACCTTC.

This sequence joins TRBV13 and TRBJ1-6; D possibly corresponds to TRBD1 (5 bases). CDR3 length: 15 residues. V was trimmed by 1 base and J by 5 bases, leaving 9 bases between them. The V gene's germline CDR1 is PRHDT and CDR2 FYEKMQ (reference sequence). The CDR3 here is CASSLVRGDNSPLHF. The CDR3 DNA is TGTGCCAGCAGCTTAGTAAGGGGTGATAATTCACCCCTCCACTTT.

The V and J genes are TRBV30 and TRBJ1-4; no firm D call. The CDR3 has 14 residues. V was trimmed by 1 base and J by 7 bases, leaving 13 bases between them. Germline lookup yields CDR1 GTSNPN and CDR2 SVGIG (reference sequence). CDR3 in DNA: TGTGCCTGGAGTGGGGAGCTAATATTTGAAAAACTGTTTTTT. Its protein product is CAWSGELIFEKLFF.

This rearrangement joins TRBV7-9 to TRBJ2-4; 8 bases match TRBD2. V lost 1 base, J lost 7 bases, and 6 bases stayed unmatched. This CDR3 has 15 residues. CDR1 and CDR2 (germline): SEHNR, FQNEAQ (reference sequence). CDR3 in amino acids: CASSLGAGAGNIQYF. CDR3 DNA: TGTGCCAGCAGCTTAGGAGCGGGAGCGGGGAACATTCAGTACTTC.